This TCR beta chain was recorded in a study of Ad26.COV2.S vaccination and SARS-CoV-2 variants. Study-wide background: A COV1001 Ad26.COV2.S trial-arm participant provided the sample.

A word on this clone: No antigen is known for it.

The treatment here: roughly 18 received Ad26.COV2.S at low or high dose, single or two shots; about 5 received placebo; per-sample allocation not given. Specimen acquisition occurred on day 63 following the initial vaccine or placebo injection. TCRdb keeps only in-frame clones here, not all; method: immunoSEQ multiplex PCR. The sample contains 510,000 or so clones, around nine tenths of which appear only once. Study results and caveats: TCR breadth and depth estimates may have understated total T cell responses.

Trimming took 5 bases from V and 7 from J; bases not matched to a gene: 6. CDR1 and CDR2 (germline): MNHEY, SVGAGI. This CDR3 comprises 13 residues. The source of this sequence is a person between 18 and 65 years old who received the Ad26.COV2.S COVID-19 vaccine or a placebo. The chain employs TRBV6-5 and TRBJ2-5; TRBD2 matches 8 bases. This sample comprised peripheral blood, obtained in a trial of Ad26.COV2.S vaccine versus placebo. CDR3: CASSTGLEGTQYF. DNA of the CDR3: TGTGCCAGCAGTACGGGACTAGAGGGGACCCAGTACTTC.